This T cell receptor (beta chain) is from a study of long-term antiretroviral therapy in people with HIV (dated by TCRdb to 2021 to 2024). For context, the study as a whole: The earliest samples were collected approximately a decade before the 2015 WHO recommendation for immediate ART, a period when ART was typically delayed until CD4 counts fell. Whether ART initiation and durable HIV suppression were associated with changes in peripheral blood TRB repertoire composition and diversity was tested in a retrospective serial study. A total of some 210 cryopreserved PBMC samples were contributed to the cohort by 30 adults with confirmed HIV infection, with samples collected serially over a mean of 6 years (range 1-12). Of the roughly 30 participants with HIV, roughly twelve were female. No cross-contamination during QIAcube processing turned up in test extractions that ran a monoclonal T-cell line alongside 33 polyclonal samples.

The immunoSEQ hsTCRB v3.0 assay was used at survey level resolution for TRB variable region sequencing. A depth of roughly 40,000-55,000 T-cell genomes per sample was targeted for TRB sequencing. An Illumina MiSeq with a v3 150-cycle kit was used to sequence the pooled TRB libraries. Concerning the study's data processing: Analysis of repertoires was carried out in R inside a reproducible Nextflow workflow spanning QC, data transformation and analysis. LymphoSeq2, an R package for exploring AIRR-Seq data, was used to implement the custom analyses. A few samples that produced fewer than 5000 total TRB sequences were removed, so some 180 HIV repertoires were analyzed. Of the approximately 190 retained HIV repertoires, roughly 61 were collected before and about 130 after ART initiation. Each repertoire was downsampled to 5000 TRB nucleotide sequences, and summary statistics were averaged across 100 downsampling iterations. The analysis kept only TRB sequences whose CDR3 regions were at least seven amino acids long. Diversity was assessed using a clonality score derived from Shannon entropy and using the Gini coefficient. In the repertoire networks, any two of the top 5000 CDR3 amino acid sequences were linked whenever the two sequences differed by an edit distance of one. GLIPH2 predicted antigen specificity groups and MHC restriction for TRB CDR3 amino acid sequences. Known CMV, EBV, HIV or tissue antigen associations were flagged by matching CDR3 amino acid sequences against VDJdb and McPAS-TCR. Pre-ART, post-ART and control groups were compared with Wilcoxon signed-rank tests and Holm-Bonferroni correction. Imported from immuneACCESS, the table was reduced by TCRdb to in-frame sequences with V and J called. These copies leave out some clones; in studies compared against another copy, an unresolved V gene accounts for under half, and the cause of the remainder is not known. V, J and clone size derive from that table, while D and trimming were established from the DNA sequence. The sample has about 20,000 clones on record, about four fifths of them singletons. The ten largest account for about 11% of the sample.

General findings and caveats noted by the study authors: Because PBMC availability was limited, only the TCR beta chain was sequenced, with no alpha chain pairing. Because pre-ART samples had limited cell numbers, unsorted PBMC were profiled rather than sorted CD4+ and CD8+ T cells. Narrower CDR3 length ranges were observed in HIV repertoires than in controls, and an antigen-experienced repertoire with only a slight naive shift after ART was suggested by the network structure. ART initiation was associated with a significant increase in TRB diversity, but diversity stayed significantly below transplant donor controls even after long-term ART. Inferences about post-ART repertoire changes are limited because no data were available on ART adherence, viral resistance or therapy changes. Samples dated from the mid-2000s to the late 2010s, and the ART regimens used may be less effective than current ones. The repertoire was dominated across all time points by expanded TRB clones identified before ART initiation, although this dominance was seen to fluctuate and to decrease in many PLHIV after ART.

Participants were included only if at least one PBMC sample before ART initiation and at least two post-ART samples were available. Treatment was received in the United States of America by all participants with HIV. Before DNA extraction, cryopreserved samples containing about 0.9-11 million PBMC were thawed and washed. At the time of the earliest PBMC sample for each participant with HIV, ages ranged from about 23 to 60 years. PBMC samples were contributed by each participant from 1-4 timepoints before ART initiation and 2-8 timepoints after ART initiation, with a median of 7 samples. Serial HIV viral load, CD4+ T-cell count, ART history and demographic data were obtained for every participant. A Qiagen kit on a QIAcube was used to extract genomic DNA from unsorted PBMC, with samples processed in batches of 12. Regarding this clone: It has no known antigen specificity. No base quality information exists; no much larger clone differs at one position.

The sequence was collected from a man in his forties or fifties with HIV. This specimen was unsorted PBMCs, taken less than 2.5 years after starting antiretroviral therapy.

CDR3 reads: CASSPRGSGANVLTF. At the DNA level, the sequence is TGTGCCAGCAGTCCCCGGGGCTCTGGGGCCAACGTCCTGACTTTC. In this chain, TRBV28 is recombined with TRBJ2-6, with TRBD2 tentatively as D gene (5 bases match). Inclusive of the bounding cysteine and phenylalanine, the CDR3 is 15 residues long. CDR3 DNA only is kept here, 45 bases in frame from base 1. V loses 5 bases, J loses 0 bases, and the germline ends lie 8 bases apart. The germline V gene encodes CDR1 MDHEN and CDR2 SYDVKM.